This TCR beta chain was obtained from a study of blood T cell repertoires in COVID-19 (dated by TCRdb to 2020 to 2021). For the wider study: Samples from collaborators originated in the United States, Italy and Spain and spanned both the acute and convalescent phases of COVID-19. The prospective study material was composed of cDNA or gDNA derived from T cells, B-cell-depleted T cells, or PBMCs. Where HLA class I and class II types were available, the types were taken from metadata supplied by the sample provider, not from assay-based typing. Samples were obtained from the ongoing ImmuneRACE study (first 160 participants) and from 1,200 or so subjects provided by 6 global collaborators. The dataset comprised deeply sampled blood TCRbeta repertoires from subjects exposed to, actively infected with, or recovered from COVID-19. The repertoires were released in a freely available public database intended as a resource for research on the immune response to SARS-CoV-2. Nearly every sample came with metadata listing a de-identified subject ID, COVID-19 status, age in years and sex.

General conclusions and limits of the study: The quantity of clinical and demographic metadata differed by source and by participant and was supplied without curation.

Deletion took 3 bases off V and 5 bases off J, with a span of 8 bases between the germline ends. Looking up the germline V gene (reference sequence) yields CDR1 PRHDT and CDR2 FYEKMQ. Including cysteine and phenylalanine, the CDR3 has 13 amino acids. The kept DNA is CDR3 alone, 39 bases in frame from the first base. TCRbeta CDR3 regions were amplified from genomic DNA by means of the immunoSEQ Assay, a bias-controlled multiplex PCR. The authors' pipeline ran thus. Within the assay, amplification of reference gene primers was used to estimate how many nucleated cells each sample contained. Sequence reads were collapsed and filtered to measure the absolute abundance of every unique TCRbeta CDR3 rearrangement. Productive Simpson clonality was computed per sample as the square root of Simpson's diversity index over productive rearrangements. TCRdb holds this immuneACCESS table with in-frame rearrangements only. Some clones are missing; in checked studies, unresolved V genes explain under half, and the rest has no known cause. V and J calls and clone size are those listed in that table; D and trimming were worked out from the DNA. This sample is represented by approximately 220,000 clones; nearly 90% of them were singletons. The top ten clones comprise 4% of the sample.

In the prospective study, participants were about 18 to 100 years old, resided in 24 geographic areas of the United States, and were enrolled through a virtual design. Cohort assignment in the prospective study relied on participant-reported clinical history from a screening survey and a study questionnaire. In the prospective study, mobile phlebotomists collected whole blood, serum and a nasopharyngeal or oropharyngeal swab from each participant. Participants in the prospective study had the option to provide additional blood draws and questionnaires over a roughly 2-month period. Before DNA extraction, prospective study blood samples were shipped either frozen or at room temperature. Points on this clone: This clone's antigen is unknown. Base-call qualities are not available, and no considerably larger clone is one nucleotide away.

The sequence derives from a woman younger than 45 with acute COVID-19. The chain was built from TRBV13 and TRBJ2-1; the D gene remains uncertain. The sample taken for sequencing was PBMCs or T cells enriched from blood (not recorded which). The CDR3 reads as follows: CASSFSANNEQFF. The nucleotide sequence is TGTGCCAGCAGCTTTAGTGCGAACAATGAGCAGTTCTTC. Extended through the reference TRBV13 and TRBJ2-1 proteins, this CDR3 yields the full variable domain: AAGVIQSPRHLIKEKRETATLKCYPIPRHDTVYWYQQGPGQDPQFLISFYEKMQSDKGSIPDRFSAQQFSDYHSELNMSSLELGDSALYFCASSFSANNEQFFGPGTRLTVL.